This is a list of T cell receptor beta chains from one sample in a study of blood T cell repertoires in COVID-19. The repertoire was sequenced with immunoSEQ multiplex PCR; TCRdb's copy has only in-frame clones and lacks some. The sample lists approximately 66,000 clones; about nine tenths were seen once. Sequenced: peripheral blood. The receptors shown here come from a woman aged 45-59 years with active or convalescent COVID-19. CDR3s include the opening cysteine and the closing phenylalanine or tryptophan. A D gene is named only where the DNA matches it firmly. Clone size is not always given. Where it is, it says once, few, many or a class for expanded clones.

d_call	v_call	clone_size	j_call	cdr3_aa	cdr3_nt
NA	TRBV4-2	NA	TRBJ2-3	CASSQDTLAGPRHLTDTQYF	TGTGCCAGCAGCCAAGATACCCTAGCTGGGCCCCGGCACCTCACAGATACGCAGTATTTT
TRBD2	TRBV3-1/TRBV3-2	NA	TRBJ2-1	CASSQDFLRTSGRANEQFF	TGTGCCAGCAGCCAAGATTTCCTGCGAACTAGCGGGAGGGCCAATGAGCAGTTCTTC
NA	TRBV3-1/TRBV3-2	NA	TRBJ1-5	CASSQGGGNQPQHF	TGTGCCAGCAGCCAAGGGGGGGGCAATCAGCCCCAGCATTTT
NA	TRBV5-6	once	TRBJ2-7	CASSLATYEQYF	TGTGCCAGCAGTTTAGCGACCTACGAGCAGTACTTC
TRBD1	TRBV5-5	once	TRBJ2-7	CASSLQGSPLAYEQYF	TGTGCCAGCAGCTTACAGGGGTCCCCCCTTGCCTACGAGCAGTACTTC
NA	TRBV11-2	NA	TRBJ2-7	CASSLGGNFYEQYF	TGTGCCAGCAGCTTAGGAGGAAACTTCTACGAGCAGTACTTC
NA	TRBV9	few	TRBJ2-2	CASSVEPGFTGELFF	TGTGCCAGCAGCGTAGAGCCCGGGTTCACCGGGGAGCTGTTTTTT
TRBD2	TRBV9	few	TRBJ2-3	CASSVVPGGGLGDTQYF	TGTGCCAGCAGCGTAGTCCCTGGGGGAGGGTTAGGAGATACGCAGTATTTT
NA	TRBV6-5	NA	TRBJ1-5	CASSFTGNQPQHF	TGTGCCAGCAGTTTTACAGGGAATCAGCCCCAGCATTTT
NA	TRBV5-6	once	TRBJ1-3	CASSLGPGGNTIYF	TGTGCCAGCAGTTTGGGACCGGGGGGAAACACCATATATTTT
NA	TRBV29-1	few	TRBJ1-2	CSVGSITGNYGYTF	TGCAGCGTTGGCTCTATAACAGGGAACTATGGCTACACCTTC
TRBD1	TRBV25-1	NA	TRBJ1-3	CASSEMGTGVLHTIYF	TGTGCCAGCAGTGAAATGGGGACAGGGGTTTTACACACCATATATTTT
NA	TRBV21-1	few	TRBJ1-5	CASSLRHF	TGTGCCAGCAGCCTTCGGCATTTT
NA	TRBV7-8	few	TRBJ2-7	CASSLVISYEQYF	TGTGCCAGCAGCTTAGTAATTTCCTACGAGCAGTACTTC
NA	TRBV15	NA	TRBJ1-5	CATSRENSYSNQPQHF	TGTGCCACCAGCAGAGAGAACAGCTATAGCAATCAGCCCCAGCATTTT
TRBD1	TRBV11-2	NA	TRBJ2-7	CASSLGGTGGAYEQYF	TGTGCCAGCAGCTTAGGGGGGACAGGGGGCGCCTACGAGCAGTACTTC
NA	TRBV7-9	few	TRBJ1-2	CASSPRDFGGYTF	TGTGCCAGCAGCCCACGGGACTTCGGGGGCTACACCTTC
NA	TRBV25-1	once	TRBJ1-2	CASSERIGAPSPYGYTF	TGTGCCAGCAGTGAACGGATTGGGGCCCCTTCCCCCTATGGCTACACCTTC